The TCR beta chain under discussion was sequenced for a study of blood T cell repertoires in COVID-19. Study-level background: T cells, B-cell-depleted T cells, or PBMCs supplied cDNA or gDNA.

Original handling: Amplification with reference gene primers provided the estimates of nucleated cell counts. Profiling relied on immunoSEQ multiplex PCR, and the TCRdb table lists in-frame clones only, not all of them. V, J and clone size reflect that table, while D and trimming were determined from the DNA. The sample records about 190,000 clones, approximately 79% being singletons. Trimming took 4 bases from V and 10 from J; bases not matched to a gene: 7. This CDR3 is 14 amino acids long. Looked up from germline, CDR1 is MNHEY and CDR2 is SVGAGI. The chain has TRBV6-5 and TRBJ2-1; 10 bases map to TRBD2. The TCR sequence derives from a man younger than 45 with active or convalescent COVID-19. Sequencing was done on a sample of peripheral blood. CDR3 sequence: CASSSGLAEGEQFF. The CDR3 DNA is TGTGCCAGCAGTTCAGGACTAGCGGAGGGCGAGCAGTTCTTC.